This T cell receptor (beta chain) was found in a study of Ad26.COV2.S vaccination and SARS-CoV-2 variants. Study-level results: Spike-specific TCR breadth was greater in vaccine than placebo recipients.

The V and J ends lost 2 bases and 0 bases respectively, with 11 bases between them. Germline V gene lookup returns CDR1 LGHDT and CDR2 YNNKEL (reference sequence). The CDR3 runs 15 residues. Treatment indicated: about 20 received Ad26.COV2.S at low or high dose, single or two shots; a few received placebo; per-sample allocation not given. Repertoires come from day 63 after the first vaccine or placebo injection. Boston provided a donor who was an adult aged 18-55 years. The vaccine antigen was prefusion-stabilized Wuhan SARS-CoV-2 spike. Worth noting for this clone: Its specificity is not known.

The table came from immunoSEQ multiplex PCR; TCRdb's copy has only in-frame clones and leaves some out. This table holds 240,000 or so clones, over 75% found once. The receptor's source is a person aged 18-65 years who received the Ad26.COV2.S COVID-19 vaccine or a placebo. The genes are TRBV3-1 (or the pseudogene TRBV3-2) and TRBJ2-7, with D perhaps given as TRBD1 or TRBD2 (5 bases each). The material was peripheral blood, obtained in a trial of Ad26.COV2.S vaccine versus placebo. Here the CDR3 reads CASSQNPGTSYEQYF. CDR3 in DNA: TGTGCCAGCAGCCAAAACCCCGGGACCTCCTACGAGCAGTACTTC.